Below, 32 T cell receptor beta chains from the same sample are listed, as sequenced in a study of T cell repertoires in cytomegalovirus infection. The antigens these receptors bind are not known. Using its own MiXCR run on the reads, TCRdb lists one record per CDR3 protein. The repertoire includes tens of thousands of distinct CDR3 sequences, roughly 20% of them detected once, and less than 20% sits in the top ten. The source material was PBMCs, sequenced either directly or after in vitro stimulation (not recorded which). Receptors were obtained from a human donor in good health (CMV status not recorded). Some clones in this sample may be carry-over from other donors' samples.

This clonotype has just a few counts. The V gene is TRBV2, the J gene TRBJ2-7; D unclear. V dropped 6 bases and J dropped 0 bases, with 9 bases sitting between them. Germline V gene sequence: CDR1 SNHLY, CDR2 FYNNEI. There are 13 residues in the CDR3. Written as DNA, the CDR3 is TGTGCCAGCAGCCCGACAAGCTCCTACGAGCAGTACTTC. Translated, it gives CASSPTSSYEQYF.

This clonotype was seen only a few times. The chain links TRBV28 to TRBJ2-4; 15 nucleotides agree with TRBD2. From germline, CDR1 is MDHEN and CDR2 SYDVKM. This CDR3 contains 20 residues. After removal of 5 bases from V and 0 bases from J, the junction contained 11 bases not matched to a gene. The DNA for the CDR3 is TGTGCCAGCAGTACCCGCCGGACTAGCGGGGGGGCTCTAGCCAAAAACATTCAGTACTTC. Its translation is CASSTRRTSGGALAKNIQYF.

This clonotype has a count of ten or more. This chain connects TRBV5-6 to TRBJ2-7; 9 bases agree with TRBD1. CDR3 length: 15 amino acids. V was clipped by 8 bases and J by 3 bases; unmatched bases: 12. CDR1 and CDR2 from the germline V gene are SGHDT and YYEEEE. CDR3 coding DNA: TGTGCCAGTGGAGGAGGTCGGGACAGGGTCTACGAGCAGTACTTC. Translation gives CASGGGRDRVYEQYF.

The chain is built from TRBV29-1 and TRBJ2-5, with D perhaps TRBD2 (5 bases). Trimming shortened V by 3 bases and J by 2 bases, and 7 bases separated the two germline ends. CDR3 length equals 12 residues. The V gene's germline CDR1 is SQVTM and CDR2 ANQGSEA. The CDR3 here is CSVDSAQETQYF. In DNA, the CDR3 is TGCAGCGTTGATAGCGCTCAAGAGACCCAGTACTTC.

In this sample, this clonotype is medium-sized. The chain carries TRBV7-2 and TRBJ2-1; 9 bases fit TRBD2. The CDR3 has 15 residues. V lost 2 bases to trimming and J lost 9 bases; unmatched junction nucleotides: 8. Germline loops: CDR1 SGHTA, CDR2 FQGNSA. The CDR3 region has the DNA TGTGCCAGCAGCTTATTGCGGGAGGGCCCCGGTGAGCAGTTCTTC. Protein sequence: CASSLLREGPGEQFF. The variable domain in full, with the rest retrieved from reference TRBV7-2 and TRBJ2-1, is GAGVSQSPSNKVTEKGKDVELRCDPISGHTALYWYRQSLGQGLEFLIYFQGNSAPDKSGLPSDRFSAERTGGSVSTLTIQRTQQEDSAVYLCASSLLREGPGEQFFGPGTRLTVL.

This clonotype was observed a few times. The rearrangement joins TRBV5-1 to TRBJ2-2, with TRBD2 identical over 7 bases. J gave up 5 bases and V 0 bases, and 4 bases lay outside the gene matches. The CDR3 contains 15 residues. Germline V CDR1 and CDR2: SGHRS, YFSETQ. This chain's CDR3 is CASSLVEAGTGELFF. Written as DNA, the CDR3 is TGCGCCAGCAGCTTGGTTGAAGCGGGGACCGGGGAGCTGTTTTTT.

This clonotype was seen a handful of times. The genes are TRBV19 and TRBJ1-1; 8 nucleotides align to TRBD1. The V gene's germline CDR1 is LNHDA and CDR2 SQIVND (reference sequence). V gave up 9 bases and J gave up 4 bases; unmatched junction bases: 7. This CDR3 is built from 13 residues. CDR3 in amino acids: CASRGQGLTEAFF. The CDR3, as DNA: TGTGCCAGCAGAGGACAGGGTCTCACTGAAGCTTTCTTT.

The rearrangement links TRBV6-6 to TRBJ1-6, with D unclear. CDR3 size: 12 residues. Looked up from germline, CDR1 is MNHNY and CDR2 is SVGAGI (reference sequence). Trimming removed 2 bases at V and 8 bases at J, with 4 bases between. Here the CDR3 reads CASSYRDSPLHF. Here the CDR3 DNA reads TGTGCCAGCAGTTACCGCGATTCACCCCTCCACTTT.

This clonotype was seen repeatedly, ten times or more. The chain combines TRBV12-3 or TRBV12-4 with TRBJ2-3; 8 bases agree with TRBD2. V lost 5 bases and J lost 4; bases outside the gene matches: 8. The CDR3 extends over 15 amino acids. The chain's CDR3 is CASSQPGGPADTQYF. The CDR3 region has the DNA TGTGCCAGCAGTCAACCGGGGGGGCCTGCAGATACGCAGTATTTT.

In nucleotides, the CDR3 is TGTGCCAGCAGCTTGTCGCAGGAATTATACGAGCAGTACTTC. It is translated as CASSLSQELYEQYF. The gene calls are TRBV5-6 and TRBJ2-7; D gene unclear. The V end was cut by 1 base, the J end by 4 bases, with 12 bases between. The CDR3 consists of 14 residues. From germline, CDR1 is SGHDT and CDR2 YYEEEE.

This clonotype was counted ten times or more. This sequence joins TRBV25-1 and TRBJ1-6; D is uncertain. This CDR3 has 12 amino acids. Trimming removed 6 bases from V and 8 bases from J, with 8 bases in between. Looked up from germline, CDR1 is MGHDK and CDR2 is SYGVNS. The CDR3 DNA follows: TGTGCCAGCAGCGGAGCCGATTCACCCCTCCACTTT. Residues: CASSGADSPLHF.

The chain links TRBV7-9 to TRBJ1-4; D possibly corresponds to TRBD1 (5 bases). CDR3 length equals 15 residues. CDR1 is SEHNR, CDR2 FQNEAQ, per germline (reference sequence). V lost 2 bases and J lost 8, with 15 bases in between. The CDR3 region is CASSLQAPGGEKLFF. In DNA form, the CDR3 reads TGTGCCAGCAGCTTACAAGCGCCGGGGGGGGAAAAACTGTTTTTT. Drawing the rest from reference TRBV7-9 and TRBJ1-4, the complete variable domain is DTGVSQNPRHKITKRGQNVTFRCDPISEHNRLYWYRQTLGQGPEFLTYFQNEAQLEKSRLLSDRFSAERPKGSFSTLEIQRTEQGDSAMYLCASSLQAPGGEKLFFGSGTQLSVL.

The genes are TRBV2 and TRBJ2-4; a weak D match, TRBD1 (6 bases). The V gene lost 8 bases and the J gene lost 8 bases, with 22 bases spanning the gap. Germline-derived CDR1 and CDR2 are SNHLY and FYNNEI. This CDR3 is built from 15 residues. The CDR3 DNA follows: TGTGCCAGCTCCCTTCTAGCTTGGGGGCTAGACATTCAGTACTTC. Its translation is CASSLLAWGLDIQYF. Supplemented by reference TRBV2 and TRBJ2-4, the full variable domain reads EPEVTQTPSHQVTQMGQEVILRCVPISNHLYFYWYRQILGQKVEFLVSFYNNEISEKSEIFDDQFSVERPDGSNFTLKIRSTKLEDSAMYFCASSLLAWGLDIQYFGAGTRLSVL.

This clonotype came up many times. The chain joins TRBV7-2 to TRBJ2-1; 9 bases agree with TRBD2. This CDR3 is built from 14 residues. The trim removed 5 bases at V and 10 bases at J, leaving 9 bases unmatched. Germline assignment: CDR1 SGHTA and CDR2 FQGNSA. CDR3 nucleotides: TGTGCCAGCAGCCCTAGACTAGCGGTCTACGAGCAGTTCTTC. Residues: CASSPRLAVYEQFF.

The sample holds a few counts of this clonotype. The chain links TRBV28 to TRBJ1-2, with 9 bases aligning to TRBD1. The germline V gene encodes CDR1 MDHEN and CDR2 SYDVKM. Germline trimming cut 8 bases from V and 3 bases from J; bases unmatched to any gene: 7. CDR3 length equals 14 residues. CDR3 DNA sequence: TGTGCCAGCGGTTCGGGACAGGGAGACTATGGCTACACCTTC. Its protein product is CASGSGQGDYGYTF.

This clonotype is labeled medium-sized. The rearrangement links TRBV6-5 to TRBJ2-7; D is perhaps TRBD1 (5 bases). Trimming removed 2 bases at V and 3 bases at J, with 11 bases between. The CDR3 spans 14 residues. Germline loops: CDR1 MNHEY, CDR2 SVGAGI. CDR3 sequence (DNA): TGTGCCAGCAGTTACACCCTCGACAGCTACGAGCAGTACTTC. It codes for CASSYTLDSYEQYF.

This clonotype was seen at least ten times. The V and J genes are TRBV7-2 and TRBJ2-5; 9 bases match TRBD1. In germline, CDR1 is SGHTA, CDR2 FQGNSA. The CDR3 totals 18 residues. Germline trimming cut 5 bases from V and 4 bases from J; bases unmatched to any gene: 17. The CDR3 DNA reads as TGTGCCAGCAGCCCAGAGGGGACGACAGGGGGGGTTCGAGAGACCCAGTACTTC. This sequence encodes CASSPEGTTGGVRETQYF. The full variable domain, completed using reference TRBV7-2 and TRBJ2-5, is GAGVSQSPSNKVTEKGKDVELRCDPISGHTALYWYRQSLGQGLEFLIYFQGNSAPDKSGLPSDRFSAERTGGSVSTLTIQRTQQEDSAVYLCASSPEGTTGGVRETQYFGPGTRLLVL.

This clonotype was seen many times. This sequence joins TRBV5-6 and TRBJ1-2, with unresolved D. The CDR3 loop spans 15 amino acids. Per the germline V gene, CDR1 is SGHDT and CDR2 is YYEEEE. V gave up 0 bases and J gave up 4 bases, with 13 bases separating them. CDR3 DNA sequence: TGTGCCAGCAGCTTGGGAGCAGGCCGAAGCTATGGCTACACCTTC. It yields the protein CASSLGAGRSYGYTF.

In this sample, this clonotype turned up many times. The chain uses TRBV7-2 and TRBJ2-7; possibly TRBD2 for D (6 bases). V was shortened by 6 bases and J by 3 bases, with 18 bases between the two germline ends. The CDR3 is made up of 15 amino acids. CDR1 and CDR2 (germline): SGHTA, FQGNSA. This CDR3 reads CASSFRDSTGYEQYF. CDR3 in DNA: TGTGCCAGCAGTTTTCGGGACTCAACGGGCTACGAGCAGTACTTC.

V usage is TRBV6-5 and J usage is TRBJ2-3; TRBD2 matches 12 bases. Germline values: CDR1 MNHEY, CDR2 SVGAGI. After removal of 2 bases from V and 4 bases from J, the junction contained 4 bases not matched to a gene. This CDR3 contains 16 residues. CDR3 sequence (DNA): TGTGCCAGCAGTTACCTAGCGGGAGGGCCGGCAGATACGCAGTATTTT. Translated, it gives CASSYLAGGPADTQYF.

This clonotype was seen a handful of times. The chain links TRBV2 to TRBJ2-3; 7 bases fit TRBD2. Trimming took 7 bases from V and 6 from J; bases not matched to a gene: 10. Germline CDR1 reads SNHLY; CDR2 reads FYNNEI. The length of the CDR3 is 14 residues. CDR3 bases: TGTGCCAGCATAAGACTAGCCCTGGGGGATACGCAGTATTTT. Amino acids: CASIRLALGDTQYF.

The count of this clonotype is one. The V call is TRBV19, the J call TRBJ1-1, with no clear D. The ends were cut back, 3 bases at V and 2 bases at J, with 10 bases in the middle. Germline V gene data show CDR1 as LNHDA and CDR2 as SQIVND (reference sequence). CDR3 length equals 14 residues. CDR3 protein: CASSMVAGNTEAFF. The CDR3 region has the DNA TGTGCCAGTAGTATGGTCGCCGGAAACACTGAAGCTTTCTTT. The full variable domain, with the rest looked up from reference TRBV19 and TRBJ1-1, is DGGITQSPKYLFRKEGQNVTLSCEQNLNHDAMYWYRQDPGQGLRLIYYSQIVNDFQKGDIAEGYSVSREKKESFPLTVTSAQKNPTAFYLCASSMVAGNTEAFFGQGTRLTVV.

The chain combines TRBV29-1 with TRBJ2-5; 11 bases agree with TRBD2. V gave up 6 bases and J gave up 0 bases; unmatched junction bases: 3. CDR1 and CDR2 from the germline V gene are SQVTM and ANQGSEA. The length of the CDR3 is 14 residues. CDR3 loop: CSVAGLADQETQYF. Written as DNA, the CDR3 is TGCAGCGTGGCGGGACTAGCGGACCAAGAGACCCAGTACTTC.

This clonotype was seen a few times. V usage is TRBV10-3 and J usage is TRBJ2-5; TRBD2 matches 10 bases. This CDR3 is 15 amino acids long. With 5 bases clipped from V and 5 bases from J, the junction kept 8 bases outside the gene matches. Per the germline V gene, CDR1 is ENHRY and CDR2 is SYGVKD. CDR3 residues: CAISPGLARGETQYF. Here the CDR3 DNA reads TGTGCCATCAGTCCGGGACTAGCGCGTGGTGAGACCCAGTACTTC.

This clonotype came up many times. The rearrangement uses TRBV19 and TRBJ2-1; 7 bases are shared with TRBD2. This CDR3 spans 15 amino acids. Germline CDR1 and CDR2: LNHDA and SQIVND (reference sequence). V gave up 3 bases and J gave up 2 bases; unmatched junction bases: 4. CDR3 nucleotides: TGTGCCAGTAGTATGGGCGGGAGTCCCTACAATGAGCAGTTCTTC. It specifies CASSMGGSPYNEQFF.

A few counts support this clonotype. The chain couples TRBV7-2 to TRBJ2-3; 9 bases align to TRBD2. CDR1 and CDR2 from the germline V gene are SGHTA and FQGNSA. The CDR3 consists of 15 residues. V dropped 4 bases and J dropped 0; count of bases not matched to a gene: 2. The CDR3 protein is CASSSSGASTDTQYF. The CDR3 DNA reads as TGTGCCAGCAGCTCTAGCGGGGCGAGCACAGATACGCAGTATTTT.

This clonotype was counted at least ten times. The chain recombines TRBV6-2 or TRBV6-3 with TRBJ1-1; D is unclear. This CDR3 is 14 amino acids long. The germline CDR1 and CDR2 sequences are MNHEY and SVGEGT. Trimming stripped 7 bases from V and 4 bases from J, with 16 bases between. The CDR3 sequence: CASISTVGFTEAFF. For the CDR3, the DNA is TGTGCCAGCATCTCAACTGTGGGGTTCACTGAAGCTTTCTTT.

The V call is TRBV7-2, the J call TRBJ2-2; D may correspond to TRBD1 or TRBD2 (5 bases each). V lost 4 bases and J 3 bases, leaving 15 bases between the germline ends. The CDR3 totals 16 residues. Germline-derived CDR1 and CDR2 are SGHTA and FQGNSA. The DNA of the CDR3 is TGTGCCAGCAGCTCCTATCTACTAGGGGACACCGGGGAGCTGTTTTTT. This sequence encodes CASSSYLLGDTGELFF.

In the case of this clonotype: This could be a read error, since a much larger clone is one nucleotide away. It is likely a read error, because the conserved phenylalanine at the end of the CDR3 is missing. The V gene is TRBV5-4, the J gene TRBJ2-1; 9 bases are a match to TRBD2. Germline CDR1 and CDR2: SGHNT and YYREEE (reference sequence). The CDR3 consists of 15 residues. The V and J ends lost 4 bases and 9 bases, in that order; junction bases with no gene match: 11. CDR3 nucleotide sequence: TGTGCCAGCAGCCCCGGCGGGACTAGCAGTGGTGAGCAGTTCTCC. Protein sequence: CASSPGGTSSGEQFS.

This clonotype occurred many times. The chain couples TRBV7-6 to TRBJ1-1; D gene uncertain. The CDR3 is 18 residues long. V shed 5 bases and J shed 4 bases, with 26 bases lying between them. Germline V gives CDR1 SGHVS, CDR2 FNYEAQ. CDR3 DNA sequence: TGTGCCAGCAGCCCCCGGGTGGGCGGGGATACGCGGGGCACTGAAGCTTTCTTT. It codes for CASSPRVGGDTRGTEAFF.

V gene TRBV2 combines with J gene TRBJ2-3, with 12 bases aligning to TRBD2. CDR3 length: 15 amino acids. V shed 8 bases, J shed 4 bases, and the junction held 7 bases outside the gene matches. CDR1 SNHLY and CDR2 FYNNEI come from the germline V gene. CDR3 DNA: TGTGCCAGCCGAGCTAGCGGGGGGGCCGCAGATACGCAGTATTTT. Translated: CASRASGGAADTQYF.

This clonotype was observed a few times. J is TRBJ1-1 and V is TRBV11-2; D is uncertain. The CDR3 has 13 amino acids. CDR1 and CDR2 from the germline V gene are SGHAT and FQNNGV. V lost 6 bases and J 2 bases, leaving 10 bases between the germline ends. CDR3 sequence reads: CASRASPNTEAFF. In DNA, the CDR3 is TGTGCCAGCAGGGCGAGCCCTAACACTGAAGCTTTCTTT.